The 18 T cell receptor beta chains below all came from one sample that was sequenced in a study of shared T cell receptors in the human thymus. Measured with immunoSEQ multiplex PCR; TCRdb has only the in-frame clones, and not every one. Among hundreds of thousands of clones listed, approximately 88% were seen once. The sample also formed part of further work on human thymus T cells.

The sequenced material came from thymocytes. These receptors came from a boy under three years old with a congenital heart defect.

The V and J genes are TRBV27 and TRBJ2-1; TRBD1 aligns across 10 bases. Germline V gives CDR1 MNHEY, CDR2 SMNVEV (reference sequence). CDR3 length equals 18 residues. V shed 4 bases and J 6 bases; nucleotides not matched to a gene: 15. Here the CDR3 DNA reads TGTGCCAGCAGTTACCTCCTCCCAGACAGGGGGCGCCCCAATGAGCAGTTCTTC. Encoded protein: CASSYLLPDRGRPNEQFF.

This chain connects TRBV4-3 to TRBJ2-7, with a weak D call TRBD2 (6 bases). V dropped 2 bases and J dropped 4 bases, with 15 bases sitting between them. This CDR3 is built from 15 residues. CDR1 and CDR2 from the germline V gene are LGHNA and YSLEER. The CDR3: CASSQSAGIVYEQYF. CDR3 nucleotides: TGCGCCAGCAGCCAATCCGCGGGAATAGTGTACGAGCAGTACTTC.

The CDR3 spells CASSLILADYEKLFF. The CDR3 bases are TGTGCCAGCAGCTTAATTCTTGCGGATTACGAAAAACTGTTTTTT. The rearrangement links TRBV7-7 to TRBJ1-4; D is ambiguous. Germline lookup yields CDR1 SSHAT and CDR2 FNYEAQ (reference sequence). The CDR3 is 15 residues long. V was cut by 2 bases and J by 8 bases, with 15 bases left in between.

This clone was picked up a small number of times. The chain joins TRBV28 to TRBJ2-7, with TRBD2 identical over 9 bases. Losses at the gene ends were 10 bases for V and 7 bases for J; bases not matched to a gene: 14. The CDR3 consists of 14 residues. Germline V gene lookup returns CDR1 MDHEN and CDR2 SYDVKM. The CDR3 DNA reads TGTGCCACCTCAGTTATAGCGGGAGTGGGAGAGCAGTACTTC. Protein product: CATSVIAGVGEQYF.

This chain uses TRBV5-1 with TRBJ1-2; maybe TRBD1 (6 bases). V lost 4 bases and J 7 bases, leaving 35 bases between the germline ends. The CDR3 length is 20 residues. Germline V CDR1 and CDR2: SGHRS, YFSETQ. The CDR3 coding sequence is TGCGCCAGCAGCCCCGAGGGTTCGCAGGGGACGCCCAATTTAAGGTCTGGCTACACCTTC. It yields the protein CASSPEGSQGTPNLRSGYTF.

V usage is TRBV4-1 and J usage is TRBJ1-2, with a tentative D call TRBD1 (5 bases). From germline, CDR1 is MGHRA and CDR2 YSYEKL. CDR3 length: 14 amino acids. Trimming stripped 1 base from V and 6 bases from J, with 12 bases between. In DNA form, the CDR3 reads TGCGCCAGCAGCCAAGTGGGCAGGGCGAATGGCTACACCTTC. Translated, it gives CASSQVGRANGYTF.

The chain couples TRBV11-3 to TRBJ2-7, with 14 bases fitting TRBD2. This CDR3 comprises 17 residues. Germline loops: CDR1 SGHNT, CDR2 YENEEA. Trimming at V came to 1 base and at J to 2 bases, leaving 4 bases not matched to a gene. The CDR3 is CASSLATSGRAAYEQYF. Here the CDR3 DNA reads TGTGCCAGCAGCTTAGCGACTAGCGGGAGGGCCGCCTACGAGCAGTACTTC.

V gene TRBV27 combines with J gene TRBJ2-7, with a possible D match to TRBD1 (5 bases). V shed 6 bases and J shed 4 bases, with 25 bases lying between them. The CDR3 has 17 amino acids. From germline, CDR1 is MNHEY and CDR2 SMNVEV (reference sequence). CDR3 in amino acids: CASSSQGKGSPSYEQYF. CDR3 bases: TGTGCCAGCAGCTCCCAGGGTAAGGGCAGCCCCTCTTACGAGCAGTACTTC.

This chain joins TRBV6-1 and TRBJ2-1; the match to TRBD2 covers 8 bases. Germline V CDR1 and CDR2: MNHNS, SASEGT. This CDR3 comprises 16 residues. Germline trimming cut 4 bases from V and 7 bases from J; bases unmatched to any gene: 12. The CDR3, as DNA: TGTGCCAGCAGTGGAGGACTAGCCGAAGTAGGAAATGAGCAGTTCTTC. Residues: CASSGGLAEVGNEQFF.

CDR3 coding DNA: TGTGCCAGCAGTAAACGGACAGGGATCTCCTACGAGCAGTACTTC. Residues: CASSKRTGISYEQYF. V and J are TRBV5-6 and TRBJ2-7, with 8 nucleotides matching TRBD1. V trimming: 5 bases; J trimming: 0 bases; junction bases outside the gene matches: 7. CDR1 SGHDT and CDR2 YYEEEE come from the germline V gene. The CDR3 covers 15 residues.

The rearrangement joins TRBV7-6 to TRBJ2-7; 7 bases agree with TRBD1. Looked up from germline, CDR1 is SGHVS and CDR2 is FNYEAQ. The CDR3 is made up of 14 amino acids. The J segment lost 6 bases and the V segment lost 2 bases, leaving 7 bases of the junction unmatched. In DNA form, the CDR3 reads TGTGCCAGCAGCTTACACAGGGGTACGTCCGAGCAGTACTTC. It encodes CASSLHRGTSEQYF. Drawing the rest from reference TRBV7-6 and TRBJ2-7, the complete variable domain is GAGVSQSPRYKVTKRGQDVALRCDPISGHVSLYWYRQALGQGPEFLTYFNYEAQQDKSGLPNDRFSAERPEGSISTLTIQRTEQRDSAMYRCASSLHRGTSEQYFGPGTRLTVT.

The J gene is TRBJ2-1, the V gene TRBV11-2, with TRBD2 identical over 8 bases. This CDR3 comprises 14 residues. V lost 6 bases to trimming and J lost 7 bases; unmatched junction nucleotides: 8. From germline, CDR1 is SGHAT and CDR2 FQNNGV. The CDR3 DNA reads as TGTGCCAGCAGTGTTAGCGGGGAGGGGAATGAGCAGTTCTTC. Amino acids: CASSVSGEGNEQFF.

This rearrangement joins TRBV4-3 to TRBJ2-7, with 9 bases that match TRBD2. The CDR3 has 15 residues. V trimming: 1 base; J trimming: 6 bases; junction bases outside the gene matches: 7. Germline V gene data show CDR1 as LGHNA and CDR2 as YSLEER. The CDR3 DNA sequence: TGCGCCAGCAGCCAAGGGTTGCGGGAGGGGGTCGAGCAGTACTTC. This codes for CASSQGLREGVEQYF.

This chain connects TRBV6-9 to TRBJ2-7, with 8 bases aligning to TRBD2. The CDR3 totals 14 residues. Germline CDR1 is MNHGY and CDR2 is SVAAGI. The J segment lost 0 bases and the V segment lost 7 bases, leaving 5 bases of the junction unmatched. CDR3 region: CASIGSGISYEQYF. Here the CDR3 DNA reads TGTGCCAGCATTGGTAGCGGGATCTCCTACGAGCAGTACTTC.

J is TRBJ2-3 and V is TRBV5-6; D gene ambiguous. The V gene lost 0 bases and the J gene lost 1 base, with 18 bases spanning the gap. The CDR3 is 18 residues long. CDR1 and CDR2 (germline): SGHDT, YYEEEE. CDR3 in amino acids: CASSLAVGDLPRTDTQYF. The CDR3 DNA is TGTGCCAGCAGCTTGGCCGTCGGAGATCTTCCTCGCACAGATACGCAGTATTTT. Variable domain in full (rest from reference TRBV5-6 and TRBJ2-3): DAGVTQSPTHLIKTRGQQVTLRCSPKSGHDTVSWYQQALGQGPQFIFQYYEEEERQRGNFPDRFSGHQFPNYSSELNVNALLLGDSALYLCASSLAVGDLPRTDTQYFGPGTRLTVL.

The chain couples TRBV4-2 to TRBJ1-1; D may be TRBD1 (5 bases). CDR3 length: 13 residues. V gave up 4 bases and J gave up 7 bases, with 13 bases separating them. The V gene's germline CDR1 is LGHNA and CDR2 YNFKEQ. The CDR3, as DNA: TGTGCCAGCAGCCCCGACAGTACTCATGAAGCTTTCTTT. Translation: CASSPDSTHEAFF.

This rearrangement joins TRBV25-1 to TRBJ2-1; D unclear. The V gene's germline CDR1 is MGHDK and CDR2 SYGVNS. V was cut by 11 bases and J by 3 bases, with 23 bases left in between. The CDR3 covers 16 residues. CDR3 in DNA: TGTGCCCCCGCCCGGCTAGTAAGGTCGATCTACAATGAGCAGTTCTTC. Its protein is CAPARLVRSIYNEQFF.

The V gene is TRBV15, the J gene TRBJ2-5; the match to TRBD1 covers 8 bases. The CDR3 is 17 amino acids. Germline CDR1 LNHNV, CDR2 YYDKDF (reference sequence). The V segment lost 0 bases and the J segment 2 bases; nucleotides outside the gene matches: 8. The CDR3 here is CATSREGGQEGQETQYF. The CDR3 DNA reads as TGTGCCACCAGCAGAGAAGGGGGACAGGAGGGTCAAGAGACCCAGTACTTC.